A selection of T cell receptor beta chains follows, all from one sample in a study of blood T cell repertoires in COVID-19. Method: immunoSEQ multiplex PCR; TCRdb's copy keeps in-frame clones and lacks some. The sample records more than 65,000 clones, more than 75% being singletons. The sequencing sample was made of peripheral blood. These receptors came from a human donor in a cohort sampled during active COVID-19. Each CDR3 is given with its conserved first and last residue. A D gene is named only where the DNA matches it firmly. A row's size may be missing; if present it is once, few, many or a size class.

cdr3_aa cdr3_nt d_call j_call clone_size v_call
CASSQELAYQGSPLHF TGCGCCAGCAGCCAAGAATTGGCCTACCAGGGTTCACCCCTCCACTTT NA TRBJ1-6 few TRBV4-3
CASSYAGQFNQPQHF TGTGCCAGCAGTTACGCGGGACAGTTCAATCAGCCCCAGCATTTT TRBD1 TRBJ1-5 NA TRBV27
CASSVGRAGNSPLHF TGTGCCAGCAGCGTGGGGAGGGCAGGTAATTCACCCCTCCACTTT NA TRBJ1-6 NA TRBV9
CASSLPGQGTYEQYF TGTGCCAGCAGTTTACCCGGACAGGGTACCTACGAGCAGTACTTC TRBD1 TRBJ2-7 NA TRBV28
CASSRTGPEAFF TGTGCCAGTAGCCGGACAGGCCCTGAAGCTTTCTTT TRBD1 TRBJ1-1 NA TRBV19
CASSHLRRAPGYGYTF TGTGCCAGCAGCCATCTCCGAAGAGCTCCAGGCTATGGCTACACCTTC NA TRBJ1-2 NA TRBV11-2
CASRDRASYNEQFF TGTGCCAGCAGGGACAGGGCCTCCTACAATGAGCAGTTCTTC TRBD1 TRBJ2-1 NA TRBV28
CASSLIGGSAEAFF TGTGCCAGCAGTTTAATAGGGGGTTCGGCTGAAGCTTTCTTT NA TRBJ1-1 NA TRBV27
CSVFPLTGILQETQYF TGCAGCGTTTTTCCACTTACAGGGATCCTCCAAGAGACCCAGTACTTC NA TRBJ2-5 once TRBV29-1
CASSVAGQGYGYTF TGTGCCAGCAGCGTAGCCGGACAGGGGTATGGCTACACCTTC TRBD1 TRBJ1-2 NA TRBV9
CARWTGGYGYTF TGTGCCCGATGGACAGGGGGCTACGGCTACACCTTC TRBD1 TRBJ1-2 NA TRBV30
CASSLRTGSYEQYF TGTGCCAGCAGTTTACGGACAGGGTCCTACGAGCAGTACTTC TRBD1 TRBJ2-7 NA TRBV27
CASSYKESGGNEQFF TGTGCCAGCAGTTACAAAGAAAGCGGGGGGAATGAGCAGTTCTTC TRBD2 TRBJ2-1 NA TRBV6-2/TRBV6-3
CASSVLAGTYEQYF TGTGCCAGTAGCGTTCTGGCAGGGACCTACGAGCAGTACTTC NA TRBJ2-7 NA TRBV19
CAWSVEGAWTNEKLFF TGTGCCTGGAGTGTAGAGGGGGCTTGGACTAATGAAAAACTGTTTTTT TRBD1 TRBJ1-4 NA TRBV30
CASSGGLTDTQYF TGTGCCAGCAGCGGGGGGCTCACAGATACGCAGTATTTT NA TRBJ2-3 once TRBV25-1
CASSEDRVSQPQHF TGCGCCAGCAGTGAGGACAGGGTTTCCCAGCCCCAGCATTTT TRBD1 TRBJ1-5 NA TRBV10-2
CASSDTAGDQETQYF TGTGCCAGCAGTGATACTGCCGGAGACCAAGAGACCCAGTACTTC NA TRBJ2-5 NA TRBV6-1
CASSPPGNTPNTEAFF TGTGCCAGCAGCCCCCCAGGGAATACACCGAACACTGAAGCTTTCTTT NA TRBJ1-1 NA TRBV28
CASSLTGTGNYEQYF TGCGCCAGCAGCTTAACCGGGACAGGGAATTACGAGCAGTACTTC TRBD1 TRBJ2-7 once TRBV5-1
CAWSVTGPYEQYF TGTGCCTGGAGTGTAACAGGGCCCTACGAGCAGTACTTC NA TRBJ2-7 NA TRBV30
CASSNPMADTDTQYF TGTGCCAGCAGCAACCCCATGGCCGACACAGATACGCAGTATTTT NA TRBJ2-3 NA TRBV5-6
CASSSSGGAYEQYF TGTGCCAGCAGCTCTAGCGGGGGGGCCTACGAGCAGTACTTC TRBD2 TRBJ2-7 NA TRBV7-9
CASSKERFLFYHEQYF TGTGCCAGCAGCAAAGAGCGGTTTCTTTTTTACCACGAGCAGTACTTC NA TRBJ2-7 NA TRBV14
CASSQGGFELFPYEQYF TGTGCCAGCAGCCAGGGAGGGTTCGAACTTTTCCCGTACGAGCAGTACTTC TRBD2 TRBJ2-7 NA TRBV3-1/TRBV3-2
CASSEIGGGYEQYF TGTGCCAGCAGTGAGATAGGCGGAGGCTACGAGCAGTACTTC NA TRBJ2-7 NA TRBV6-1
CASSPPPAGGQGEQFF TGTGCCAGCAGTCCCCCCCCGGCGGGGGGCCAGGGTGAGCAGTTCTTC TRBD2 TRBJ2-1 NA TRBV27
CASSVGSGSVNEQFF TGTGCCAGCAGCGTAGGTAGCGGCTCCGTTAATGAGCAGTTCTTC NA TRBJ2-1 NA TRBV9
CASSLVGRSYNSPLHF TGTGCCAGCAGCTTAGTTGGCAGATCCTATAATTCACCCCTCCACTTT NA TRBJ1-6 NA TRBV11-2